This entry concerns a single T cell receptor beta chain. Its antigen is not identified. The data stem from a study of T cell responses to AZD1222 COVID-19 vaccine. The study's findings and limits: Close to half of spike-specific TCRs reportedly recognize unmutated variant regions. Females outnumbered males among donors, who were mostly white British; clonal diversity was possibly underestimated.

From germline, CDR1 is SGHVS and CDR2 FQNEAQ. The CDR3 extends over 14 amino acids. Deletions cut 2 bases from V and 9 bases from J, with 11 bases between. Data came from immunoSEQ multiplex PCR; TCRdb stores just in-frame clones and leaves some out. The sample includes under 150,000 clones. Sample: peripheral blood. The J gene is TRBJ1-6, the V gene TRBV7-8, with no clear D. The sequence was collected from an adult in good health. The CDR3 DNA reads as TGTGCCAGCAGCTTAACCTTTAGAGGTTCACCCCTCCACTTT. It yields the protein CASSLTFRGSPLHF.